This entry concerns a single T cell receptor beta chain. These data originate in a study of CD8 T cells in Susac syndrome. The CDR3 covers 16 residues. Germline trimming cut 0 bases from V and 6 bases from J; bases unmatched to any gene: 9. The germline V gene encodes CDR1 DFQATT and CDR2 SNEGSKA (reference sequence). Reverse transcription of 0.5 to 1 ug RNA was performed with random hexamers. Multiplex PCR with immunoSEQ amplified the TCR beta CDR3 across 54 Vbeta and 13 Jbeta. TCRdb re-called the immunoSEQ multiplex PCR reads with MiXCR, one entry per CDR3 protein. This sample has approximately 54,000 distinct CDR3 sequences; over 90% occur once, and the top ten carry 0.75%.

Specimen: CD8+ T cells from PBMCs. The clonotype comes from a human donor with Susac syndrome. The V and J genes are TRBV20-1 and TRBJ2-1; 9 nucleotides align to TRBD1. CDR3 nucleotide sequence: TGCAGTGCTAGAGATCTCGGGACAGGGAGAGGCAATGAGCAGTTCTTC. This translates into CSARDLGTGRGNEQFF.